This TCR beta chain was identified in a study of blood T cell repertoires in COVID-19. Some clones are missing from TCRdb's copy, which holds only in-frame ones; the method was immunoSEQ multiplex PCR. Among around 230,000 clones listed, under 90% were seen once. The CDR3 spans 11 residues. V was pared by 4 bases and J by 5 bases, with 6 bases between. Germline CDR1 and CDR2: MNHEY and SMNVEV (reference sequence). The receptor was derived from a woman younger than 45 with acute COVID-19. The specimen was PBMCs or T cells enriched from blood (not recorded which). The gene calls are TRBV27 and TRBJ2-7; no definite D call. The CDR3 bases are TGTGCCAGCAGTTCTTTAAACGAGCAGTACTTC. Translation: CASSSLNEQYF.